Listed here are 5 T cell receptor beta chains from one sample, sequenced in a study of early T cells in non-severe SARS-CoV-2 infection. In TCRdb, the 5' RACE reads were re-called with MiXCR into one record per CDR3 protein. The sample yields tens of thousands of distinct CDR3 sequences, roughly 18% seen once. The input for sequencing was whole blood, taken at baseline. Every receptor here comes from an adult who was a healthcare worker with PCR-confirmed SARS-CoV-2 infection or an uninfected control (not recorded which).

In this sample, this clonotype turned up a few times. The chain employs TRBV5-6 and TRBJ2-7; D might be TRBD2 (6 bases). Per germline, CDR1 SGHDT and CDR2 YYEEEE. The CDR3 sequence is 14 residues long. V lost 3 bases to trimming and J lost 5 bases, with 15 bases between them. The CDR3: CASSSGTLGDEQYF. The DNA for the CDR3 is TGTGCCAGCAGCTCCGGGACTCTCGGCGACGAGCAGTACTTC.

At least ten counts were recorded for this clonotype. The CDR3 region is CASSLDPHDNEQFF. The CDR3, as DNA: TGTGCCAGCAGCTTAGATCCCCACGACAATGAGCAGTTCTTC. The J gene is TRBJ2-1, the V gene TRBV7-2; D is unclear. This CDR3 is built from 14 residues. V lost 1 base, J lost 5 bases, and 9 bases lay in between. In germline, CDR1 is SGHTA, CDR2 FQGNSA.

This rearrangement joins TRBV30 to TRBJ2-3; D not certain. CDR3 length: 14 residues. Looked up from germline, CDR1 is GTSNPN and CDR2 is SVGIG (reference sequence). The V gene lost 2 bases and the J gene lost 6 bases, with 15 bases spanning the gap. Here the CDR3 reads CAWSSDGGGDTQYF. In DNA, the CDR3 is TGTGCCTGGAGTTCGGACGGTGGTGGCGATACGCAGTATTTT. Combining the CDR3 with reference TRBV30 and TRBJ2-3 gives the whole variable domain SQTIHQWPATLVQPVGSPLSLECTVEGTSNPNLYWYRQAAGRGLQLLFYSVGIGQISSEVPQNLSASRPQDRQFILSSKKLLLSDSGFYLCAWSSDGGGDTQYFGPGTRLTVL.

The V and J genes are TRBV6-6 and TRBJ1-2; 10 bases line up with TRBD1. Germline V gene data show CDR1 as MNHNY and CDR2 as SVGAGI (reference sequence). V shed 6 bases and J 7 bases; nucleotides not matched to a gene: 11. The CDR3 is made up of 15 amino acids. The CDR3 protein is CASSTAGTGAFGYTF. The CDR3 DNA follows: TGTGCCAGCAGCACAGCCGGGACAGGGGCCTTTGGCTACACCTTC.

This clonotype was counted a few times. CDR3 sequence: CASSYGQATYGYTF. CDR3 nucleotides: TGTGCCAGCAGTTACGGGCAGGCGACCTATGGCTACACCTTC. This rearrangement joins TRBV6-5 to TRBJ1-2; no definite D call. Germline V gives CDR1 MNHEY, CDR2 SVGAGI. Trimming stripped 2 bases from V and 4 bases from J, with 11 bases between. The CDR3 totals 14 residues.